This T cell receptor beta chain is drawn from a study of human T cells and chemical hapten exposure. Extraction of total RNA was performed on unfractionated whole blood. This clonotype has only a few counts. Its antigen is not known. TCRdb reprocessed the 5' RACE reads via MiXCR and lists one record per CDR3 protein. The sample holds approximately 140,000 distinct CDR3 sequences, around 4.1% seen once. Germline CDR1 is SGHVS and CDR2 is FQNEAQ. The CDR3 length is 15 residues. V was clipped by 5 bases and J by 2 bases, with 13 bases between them. Broader study findings: The study found that DPC sensitization did not change TCRs above 1 in 1000 frequency.

This rearrangement joins TRBV7-8 to TRBJ1-5; D unresolved. This clonotype was obtained from a female donor in good health. CDR3 protein: CASSPGRSGNQPQHF. The DNA for the CDR3 is TGTGCCAGCAGCCCTGGCCGGTCCGGCAATCAGCCCCAGCATTTT.